The text below deals with one T cell receptor beta chain. These data come from a study of blood T cell repertoires in COVID-19. Across the study: The samples span acute and convalescent COVID-19 from the United States, Italy and Spain. The analysed material was cDNA or gDNA that came from T cells, B-cell-depleted T cells, or PBMCs.

Original processing notes: Counts of nucleated cells, estimated from reference gene primer amplification, were obtained. The table came from immunoSEQ multiplex PCR; TCRdb's copy has only in-frame clones and leaves some out. The V and J calls and the clone size are those of that table, but D and trimming were determined from the DNA. Of about 210,000 clones listed, roughly four fifths are singletons. The CDR3 extends over 14 amino acids. V lost 4 bases and J lost 2, with 11 bases in between. Germline assignment: CDR1 SGHDT and CDR2 YYEEEE. This chain links TRBV5-6 with TRBJ2-3; the D gene is possibly TRBD1 (5 bases). The sequence came from a woman aged 40 to 49 with active or convalescent COVID-19. Sample: peripheral blood. The CDR3 loop is CASSPDIATDTQYF. The CDR3 DNA follows: TGTGCCAGCAGCCCGGACATTGCCACAGATACGCAGTATTTT.